Listed below are T cell receptor beta chains from one sample, sequenced in a study of regulatory T cells in long-lasting Graves disease. TCRdb itself ran the multiplex PCR reads through MiXCR, one entry per CDR3 protein. The sample consists of 400,000 to 650,000 distinct CDR3 sequences, about 16% of them appearing once. The data were also submitted as part of a second study, on T cells in Graves' hyperthyroidism and ophthalmopathy.

The specimen was peripheral blood mononuclear cells (PBMCs), collected at new diagnosis, from a patient treated with antithyroid drugs. These TCRs come from a woman aged 35-65 years with Graves disease. Both conserved end residues are part of each CDR3. A D gene is named only where the DNA matches it firmly. Rows give clone size only sometimes, using once, few, many, or a class for an expanded clone.

clone_size,d_call,v_call,j_call,cdr3_nt,cdr3_aa
many,-,TRBV28,TRBJ1-1,TGTGCCAGCAGCCCCGGGTCCCCCACTGAAGCTTTCTTT,CASSPGSPTEAFF
many,-,TRBV20-1,TRBJ1-1,TGCAGTGCTACCCAGGGGAACACTGAAGCTTTCTTT,CSATQGNTEAFF
-,-,TRBV20-1,TRBJ1-1,TGCAGTGCTAGAATCGGACCGGGGGGCACTGAAGCTTTCTTT,CSARIGPGGTEAFF
-,-,TRBV6-1,TRBJ1-2,TGTGCCAGCAGTGCCGGTACCGGGACACCGGAGACTAGACGCTATGGCTACACCTTC,CASSAGTGTPETRRYGYTF
many,-,TRBV12-3/TRBV12-4,TRBJ1-1,TGTGCCAGCAGCCTCTTTGGGGGGGAGGCTTTCTTT,CASSLFGGEAFF
few,TRBD1,TRBV19,TRBJ2-7,TGTGCCAGTAGTGTGGCCGTTTCCGGGACAGCTACCTACGAGCAGTACTTC,CASSVAVSGTATYEQYF
many,-,TRBV3-1,TRBJ2-3,TGTGCCAGCAGCCAAGATCTGATGCGGGGAAGCACAGATACGCAGTATTTT,CASSQDLMRGSTDTQYF
-,-,TRBV9,TRBJ2-2,TGTGCCAGCAGCGTAGAGGCCAGATTATCCGGGGAGCTGTTTTTT,CASSVEARLSGELFF
-,-,TRBV27,TRBJ2-1,TGTGCCAGCCAAAGGGGGTGGGGACGATCTAGTGAGCAGTTCTTC,CASQRGWGRSSEQFF
few,TRBD2,TRBV5-1,TRBJ2-1,TGCGCCAGCAGCCTCCTGACTAGCGGGGGGAACAATGAGCAGTTCTTC,CASSLLTSGGNNEQFF
few,TRBD1,TRBV30,TRBJ1-2,TGTGCCTGGAGTCTCCCAGGGGGCAATGGCTACACCTTC,CAWSLPGGNGYTF
-,TRBD2,TRBV18,TRBJ2-2,TGTGCCAGCTCACCACCGCTAGCGGGTGGAGCCGGGGAGCTGTTTTTT,CASSPPLAGGAGELFF
many,-,TRBV2,TRBJ1-1,TGTGCCACTAGCATGGTGGGGGGGAACACTGAAGCTTTCTTT,CATSMVGGNTEAFF
many,-,TRBV10-3,TRBJ1-6,TGTGCCATCAGTGACCTTTTAGATTCACCCCTCCACTTT,CAISDLLDSPLHF
many,TRBD2,TRBV5-1,TRBJ2-3,TGTGCCAGCAGCGTGTCTAGCGGGGGGACAGATACGCAGTATTTT,CASSVSSGGTDTQYF
few,-,TRBV7-6,TRBJ2-1,TGTGCCAGCAGCTTACCAGGACTACAAAACAATGAGCAGTTCTTC,CASSLPGLQNNEQFF
few,TRBD1,TRBV30,TRBJ1-2,TGTGCCTGGAGCGGGACAGGGATAGGTGGCTACACCTTC,CAWSGTGIGGYTF
few,-,TRBV2,TRBJ1-2,TGTGCCAGCAGTGAAGGGACCGGAACAGACGGCTACACCTTC,CASSEGTGTDGYTF
once,-,TRBV12-3/TRBV12-4,TRBJ2-5,TGTGCCAGCGGGCTAGTAAGCCAAGAGACCCAGTACTTC,CASGLVSQETQYF
few,-,TRBV5-1,TRBJ1-5,TGCGCCAGCAGCTTGGCGGAGGGGCAGCCCCAGCATTTT,CASSLAEGQPQHF
many,TRBD1,TRBV3-1,TRBJ2-7,TGTGCCAGCAGCCACGGGACAGGTGTCCACGAGCAGTACTTC,CASSHGTGVHEQYF
many,-,TRBV29-1,TRBJ1-1,TGCAGCGTACAAGGAAGGGTCTCGACTGAAGCTTTCTTT,CSVQGRVSTEAFF
many,TRBD2,TRBV12-3/TRBV12-4,TRBJ2-1,TGTGCCAGCAGTTTGGGCGGGGGGCCTTACAATGAGCAGTTCTTC,CASSLGGGPYNEQFF
many,-,TRBV12-3/TRBV12-4,TRBJ2-1,TGTGCCAGCAATTTCCCAGGGGAGCAGTTCTTC,CASNFPGEQFF
many,-,TRBV30,TRBJ2-7,TGTGCCTGGAGTGTAGGTAGCGGTTACGAGCAGTACTTC,CAWSVGSGYEQYF
-,-,TRBV11-1,TRBJ2-5,TGTGCCAGCAGCTTATTCGGGACACCCGGAGAGACCCAGTACTTC,CASSLFGTPGETQYF
many,-,TRBV28,TRBJ1-2,TGTGCCAGCAAGGGAGCAGGCGATAACTATGGCTACACCTTC,CASKGAGDNYGYTF
many,-,TRBV12-3/TRBV12-4,TRBJ1-2,TGTGCCAGCAGTTTAAGTGAAGGCCAGCACTATGGCTACACCTTC,CASSLSEGQHYGYTF
many,-,TRBV12-3/TRBV12-4,TRBJ1-3,TGTGCCAGCACTCTTAGACAGATCCTCTCTGGAAACACCATATATTTT,CASTLRQILSGNTIYF
many,TRBD1,TRBV6-5,TRBJ2-4,TGTGCCAGCAGTTACAGGGGACAGGGGGAAAACATTCAGTACTTC,CASSYRGQGENIQYF
-,TRBD2,TRBV6-2/TRBV6-3,TRBJ2-5,TGTGCCAGCAGTTTACCGGGACTAGCGGGGCTGACCCAGTACTTC,CASSLPGLAGLTQYF
-,-,TRBV4-1,TRBJ1-4,TGCGCCAGCAGCCAAGTTTTCGATCGCGGGATCCGAAAGGAAAAACTGTTTTTT,CASSQVFDRGIRKEKLFF
-,-,TRBV9,TRBJ1-6,TGTGCCAGCAGCGGGGTGGGGGGCATTGCACCCCTCCACTTT,CASSGVGGIAPLHF
once,-,TRBV7-2,TRBJ1-5,TGTGCCAGCAGCTTAGGGGAGATCAATCAGCCCCAGCATTTT,CASSLGEINQPQHF
-,-,TRBV20-1,TRBJ2-2,TGCAGTGCATACACAGGGTCGGGCACCGGGGAGCTGTTTTTT,CSAYTGSGTGELFF
many,-,TRBV3-1,TRBJ1-2,TGTGCCAGCAGCCAAGATCTAGTAAACTATGGCTACACCTTC,CASSQDLVNYGYTF
few,-,TRBV7-9,TRBJ2-6,TGTGCCAGCAGCGCGCAGGCGGTCCGCTCTGGGGCCAACGTCCTGACTTTC,CASSAQAVRSGANVLTF